The next 22 T cell receptor beta chains were all read from a single sample in a study of early T cells in non-severe SARS-CoV-2 infection. Each CDR3 protein gets one entry after TCRdb re-called the 5' RACE reads with MiXCR. The sample shows about 97,000 distinct CDR3 sequences, about 11% of them seen only once. Sequences were derived from whole blood, sampled at baseline. These receptors originate from an adult who was a healthcare worker with PCR-confirmed SARS-CoV-2 infection or an uninfected control (not recorded which).

This clonotype was seen more than once but under ten times. The rearrangement joins TRBV5-5 to TRBJ2-3; no clear D gene. The V end lost 3 bases, the J end lost 0 bases, and 14 bases lay between the germline ends. Germline V CDR1 and CDR2: SGHKS, YYEKEE (reference sequence). The CDR3 is 16 residues long. In nucleotides, the CDR3 is TGTGCCAGCAGCTCGCACTACTCGAAAAGCACAGATACGCAGTATTTT. It encodes CASSSHYSKSTDTQYF.

The rearrangement links TRBV11-3 to TRBJ2-3; TRBD1 or TRBD2 may be the D gene (5 bases each). The CDR3 extends over 15 amino acids. V was cut by 4 bases and J by 5 bases, with 16 bases left in between. Germline V lookup: CDR1 SGHNT, CDR2 YENEEA. This CDR3 reads CASSSPWDQGDTQYF. The CDR3 DNA sequence: TGTGCCAGCAGCTCGCCCTGGGACCAGGGAGATACGCAGTATTTT.

This clonotype was detected ten times or more. The chain links TRBV11-2 to TRBJ2-5; 12 bases are a match to TRBD2. Germline CDR1 reads SGHAT; CDR2 reads FQNNGV. Trimming cost V 4 bases and J 4 bases; bases outside gene matches: 4. The CDR3 length is 15 residues. CDR3 in DNA: TGTGCCAGCAGCTCTCGACTAGCGGGAGCAGAGACCCAGTACTTC. It yields the protein CASSSRLAGAETQYF.

This clonotype was detected many times. The chain combines TRBV18 with TRBJ2-7; D may match TRBD1 or TRBD2 (7 bases each). Per the germline V gene, CDR1 is KGHSH and CDR2 is LQKENI. The CDR3 extends over 14 amino acids. Trimming pared 5 bases from V and 13 bases from J, leaving 24 bases between. The CDR3 DNA sequence: TGTGCCAGCTCAACAACCACCACAGGGGAGGGGACATACTTC. Translating it yields CASSTTTTGEGTYF.

The rearrangement uses TRBV28 and TRBJ2-3, with a possible D match to TRBD2 (6 bases). Trimming took off 7 bases at V and 4 bases at J, with 21 bases between the two ends. This CDR3 has 16 amino acids. CDR1 and CDR2 (germline): MDHEN, SYDVKM. The CDR3 nucleotides read TGTGCCAGCATCACCGGGGGTCGATTCCGTTCAGATACGCAGTATTTT. Its protein product is CASITGGRFRSDTQYF.

This chain joins TRBV29-1 and TRBJ2-7; perhaps TRBD1 as D (5 bases). CDR3 size: 14 residues. V was cut by 6 bases and J by 1 base, with 16 bases left in between. The germline V gene encodes CDR1 SQVTM and CDR2 ANQGSEA. CDR3 DNA: TGCAGCGTCTCCGTTTCAGGGTCATCCTACGAGCAGTACTTC. Amino acids: CSVSVSGSSYEQYF.

The chain recombines TRBV24-1 with TRBJ1-5; D is undetermined. Germline V gene data show CDR1 as KGHDR and CDR2 as SFDVKD. V was trimmed by 12 bases and J by 2 bases, leaving 10 bases between them. This CDR3 has 12 amino acids. The CDR3 loop reads CAPLRRNQPQHF. In nucleotides, the CDR3 is TGTGCCCCCCTTCGGCGCAATCAGCCCCAGCATTTT.

V is TRBV7-2 and J is TRBJ2-7; the match to TRBD1 covers 8 bases. CDR1 is SGHTA and CDR2 is FQGNSA in the germline V gene. The CDR3 sequence is 16 residues long. The ends lost 5 bases at V and 7 bases at J; junction bases unmatched: 16. In nucleotides, the CDR3 is TGTGCCAGCAGCCCTTCGACGGACAGGGCCCAGAGGGAGCAGTACTTC. Protein: CASSPSTDRAQREQYF. The complete variable domain, with remaining parts taken from reference TRBV7-2 and TRBJ2-7, reads GAGVSQSPSNKVTEKGKDVELRCDPISGHTALYWYRQSLGQGLEFLIYFQGNSAPDKSGLPSDRFSAERTGGSVSTLTIQRTQQEDSAVYLCASSPSTDRAQREQYFGPGTRLTVT.

This clonotype has at least ten counts. In nucleotides, the CDR3 is TGCGCCAGCAGCCAAGTGGGGAGCTCCTACAATGAGCAGTTCTTC. Amino acid sequence: CASSQVGSSYNEQFF. This chain joins TRBV4-1 and TRBJ2-1; perhaps TRBD2 as D (5 bases). The CDR3 has 15 amino acids. Germline-derived CDR1 and CDR2 are MGHRA and YSYEKL. With 1 base removed from V and 0 bases from J, the gap between germline ends came to 7 bases.

V usage is TRBV5-5 and J usage is TRBJ2-1; perhaps TRBD2 as D (6 bases). V was pared by 6 bases and J by 0 bases, with 13 bases between. CDR1 SGHKS and CDR2 YYEKEE come from the germline V gene (reference sequence). The CDR3 has 15 residues. The CDR3 DNA sequence: TGTGCCAGCACCTCCCTCGGGGGCTCCTACAATGAGCAGTTCTTC. It translates to CASTSLGGSYNEQFF.

This clonotype turned up a few times. This chain joins TRBV19 and TRBJ1-4, with D tentatively TRBD1 (5 bases). The CDR3 is made up of 14 amino acids. Trimming shortened V by 3 bases and J by 5 bases, and 10 bases separated the two germline ends. Germline values: CDR1 LNHDA, CDR2 SQIVND (reference sequence). Here the CDR3 DNA reads TGTGCCAGTAGTATTGGGGCGGCAAATGAAAAACTGTTTTTT. Protein product: CASSIGAANEKLFF.

The sample holds a few counts of this clonotype. In DNA, the CDR3 is TGCGCCACCCTCGGGGTACAGACCCAGTACTTC. Translated: CATLGVQTQYF. The chain uses TRBV10-2 and TRBJ2-5; D might be TRBD2 (5 bases). The germline V gene encodes CDR1 WSHSY and CDR2 SAAADI. Trimming stripped 10 bases from V and 6 bases from J, with 12 bases between. There are 11 residues in the CDR3.

The CDR3 region has the DNA TGTGCCAGCAGTTGGGCCGCGGGGTACGAGCAGTACTTC. Translation gives CASSWAAGYEQYF. This chain joins TRBV28 and TRBJ2-7; D may be TRBD2 (6 bases). Germline CDR1 is MDHEN and CDR2 is SYDVKM. CDR3 length: 13 residues. V was shortened by 4 bases and J by 4 bases, with 11 bases between the two germline ends.

The V and J genes are TRBV7-3 and TRBJ2-3, with D unresolved. This CDR3 is built from 15 residues. Trimming cost V 5 bases and J 0 bases, with 12 bases left between them. Germline V CDR1 and CDR2: SGHTA, FQGTGA. The CDR3 DNA is TGTGCCAGCAGCCTAGGGTATACTAGCACAGATACGCAGTATTTT. Its translation is CASSLGYTSTDTQYF. Variable domain in full (rest from reference TRBV7-3 and TRBJ2-3): GAGVSQTPSNKVTEKGKYVELRCDPISGHTALYWYRQSLGQGPEFLIYFQGTGAADDSGLPNDRFFAVRPEGSVSTLKIQRTERGDSAVYLCASSLGYTSTDTQYFGPGTRLTVL.

This clonotype was found a few times. The V gene is TRBV5-1, the J gene TRBJ2-7; no definite D call. V dropped 0 bases and J dropped 2 bases, with 6 bases sitting between them. Germline values: CDR1 SGHRS, CDR2 YFSETQ. This CDR3 contains 13 residues. Written as DNA, the CDR3 is TGCGCCAGCAGCTTGGAAGGAACCTACGAGCAGTACTTC. Its translation: CASSLEGTYEQYF.

This clonotype was seen only a few times. The J gene is TRBJ2-7, the V gene TRBV19, with a weak D call TRBD1 (6 bases). V was pared by 3 bases and J by 2 bases, with 8 bases between. Germline CDR1 LNHDA, CDR2 SQIVND (reference sequence). There are 13 residues in the CDR3. CDR3 bases: TGTGCCAGTAGTATCCCAGGGGCCTACGAGCAGTACTTC. Protein: CASSIPGAYEQYF.

The chain uses TRBV5-1 and TRBJ2-7; D is possibly TRBD1 (6 bases). Looked up from germline, CDR1 is SGHRS and CDR2 is YFSETQ. The CDR3 has 14 amino acids. The V gene lost 4 bases and the J gene lost 2 bases, with 13 bases spanning the gap. The DNA for the CDR3 is TGCGCCAGCAGCAGTCGACAGGCAGCCTACGAGCAGTACTTC. This codes for CASSSRQAAYEQYF.

V gene TRBV10-1 combines with J gene TRBJ2-1; D gene unclear. This CDR3 is built from 12 residues. V shed 5 bases and J shed 3 bases, with 5 bases lying between them. Germline assignment: CDR1 WNHNN and CDR2 SYGVQD (reference sequence). The CDR3 DNA is TGCGCCAGCAGTATGGGCTACAATGAGCAGTTCTTC. Translation: CASSMGYNEQFF.

The V gene is TRBV10-3, the J gene TRBJ1-6, with D uncertain. Per germline, CDR1 ENHRY and CDR2 SYGVKD. This CDR3 has 9 residues. Trimming took off 8 bases at V and 12 bases at J, with 5 bases between the two ends. CDR3 nucleotides: TGTGCCATCGGTTTACCCCTCCACTTT. Translation: CAIGLPLHF.

This clonotype has more than one count but fewer than ten. The chain couples TRBV19 to TRBJ2-1; TRBD1 agrees at 10 bases. CDR3 size: 16 residues. The V and J ends lost 3 bases and 6 bases, in that order; junction bases with no gene match: 8. Looked up from germline, CDR1 is LNHDA and CDR2 is SQIVND (reference sequence). CDR3 amino acids: CASSIPTGGLFNEQFF. CDR3 nucleotide sequence: TGTGCCAGTAGTATCCCGACAGGGGGCCTTTTCAATGAGCAGTTCTTC.

The chain employs TRBV7-2 and TRBJ2-3; D not certain. The CDR3 has 16 amino acids. Germline assignment: CDR1 SGHTA and CDR2 FQGNSA. Trimming left V 5 bases short and J 4 bases short, with 19 bases between. DNA of the CDR3: TGTGCCAGCAGCCCCTTGGGTGGGGAAAGATCAGATACGCAGTATTTT. Its translation: CASSPLGGERSDTQYF. Full variable domain (missing parts from reference TRBV7-2 and TRBJ2-3): GAGVSQSPSNKVTEKGKDVELRCDPISGHTALYWYRQSLGQGLEFLIYFQGNSAPDKSGLPSDRFSAERTGGSVSTLTIQRTQQEDSAVYLCASSPLGGERSDTQYFGPGTRLTVL.

This clonotype was observed a few times. As DNA, the CDR3 is TGTGCCAGCAGTCCTTTATTTACTTCCTACGAGCAGTACTTC. It encodes CASSPLFTSYEQYF. The rearrangement uses TRBV7-2 and TRBJ2-7; no firm D call. The germline V and J ends were trimmed by 6 bases and 1 base, with 13 bases remaining between them. The CDR3 length is 14 residues. CDR1 and CDR2 (germline): SGHTA, FQGNSA. Together with reference TRBV7-2 and TRBJ2-7, the CDR3 gives the full variable domain: GAGVSQSPSNKVTEKGKDVELRCDPISGHTALYWYRQSLGQGLEFLIYFQGNSAPDKSGLPSDRFSAERTGGSVSTLTIQRTQQEDSAVYLCASSPLFTSYEQYFGPGTRLTVT.